What follows are 14 T cell receptor beta chains derived from one specimen sequenced in a study of metastatic and nonmetastatic thyroid tumors. With MiXCR, TCRdb reprocessed the PCR reads. The sample carries over 45,000 clones, around 20% recorded once. All patients reached thyroid surgery having received no treatment beforehand. Material for sequencing was blood. These receptors came from a male donor with papillary thyroid cancer or a benign thyroid nodule (not recorded which). Some clones in this sample may be carry-over from other donors' samples.

This clone was counted at least ten times. V usage is TRBV9 and J usage is TRBJ1-1; D ambiguous. The CDR3 has 13 amino acids. CDR1 SGDLS and CDR2 YYNGEE come from the germline V gene. V lost 0 bases and J 5 bases, leaving 8 bases between the germline ends. In DNA, the CDR3 is TGTGCCAGCAGCGTAGGGGGATTGACTGAAGCTTTCTTT. Translating gives CASSVGGLTEAFF.

This clone was picked up many times. Mismatch with germline at one junction end may stem from a read error. The gene calls are TRBV5-1 and TRBJ1-2, with 8 bases identical to TRBD1. The germline V gene has CDR1 SGHRS and CDR2 YFSETQ. This CDR3 is built from 14 residues. The CDR3 protein is CASSPGQGGYDYTF. The CDR3 DNA reads as TGCGCCAGCAGCCCAGGACAGGGAGGCTATGACTACACCTTC.

This clone was seen repeatedly, ten times or more. The chain combines TRBV6-1 with TRBJ2-3; D remains ambiguous. The length of the CDR3 is 14 residues. Germline CDR1 MNHNS, CDR2 SASEGT. Trimming left V 8 bases short and J 0 bases short, with 12 bases between. The CDR3 nucleotides are TGTGCCAGCGGTGGCCGATCTAGCACAGATACGCAGTATTTT. Translated, it gives CASGGRSSTDTQYF.

The chain carries TRBV10-3 and TRBJ2-7; D gene uncertain. CDR1 is ENHRY and CDR2 is SYGVKD in the germline V gene. CDR3 length: 13 residues. Trimming cost V 3 bases and J 3 bases, with 9 bases left between them. The CDR3 coding sequence is TGTGCCATCAGTGACCAAAGTTACTACGAGCAGTACTTC. It codes for CAISDQSYYEQYF.

This sequence joins TRBV19 and TRBJ2-6; no definite D call. Germline lookup yields CDR1 LNHDA and CDR2 SQIVND (reference sequence). Trimming cost V 4 bases and J 0 bases, with 13 bases left between them. CDR3 length: 17 residues. The DNA of the CDR3 is TGTGCCAGTAGTACTGGTTACCCCCTCTCTGGGGCCAACGTCCTGACTTTC. It translates to CASSTGYPLSGANVLTF. Full variable domain (remainder filled in from reference TRBV19 and TRBJ2-6): DGGITQSPKYLFRKEGQNVTLSCEQNLNHDAMYWYRQDPGQGLRLIYYSQIVNDFQKGDIAEGYSVSREKKESFPLTVTSAQKNPTAFYLCASSTGYPLSGANVLTFGAGSRLTVL.

The chain couples TRBV5-6 to TRBJ1-1; D gene ambiguous. Germline CDR1 is SGHDT and CDR2 is YYEEEE. Trimming pared 1 base from V and 0 bases from J, leaving 13 bases between. The CDR3 is 16 amino acids. The CDR3 nucleotides are TGTGCCAGCAGCTTGACCCGACGGATTATGAACACTGAAGCTTTCTTT. Residues: CASSLTRRIMNTEAFF.

Ten or more counts support this clone. The V call is TRBV7-9, the J call TRBJ2-5, with 7 bases that match TRBD2. Germline V gene data show CDR1 as SEHNR and CDR2 as FQNEAQ (reference sequence). Trimming at V came to 5 bases and at J to 1 base, leaving 4 bases not matched to a gene. The CDR3 spans 14 residues. CDR3: CASSRGDTQETQYF. In DNA, the CDR3 is TGTGCCAGCAGCCGGGGGGATACCCAAGAGACCCAGTACTTC.

This clone was picked up a small number of times. This chain uses TRBV24-1 with TRBJ2-1, with 8 bases matching TRBD2. Germline V gene lookup returns CDR1 KGHDR and CDR2 SFDVKD. This CDR3 region has 15 residues. V lost 12 bases to trimming and J lost 2 bases; unmatched junction nucleotides: 11. The DNA of the CDR3 is TGTGCCGCCTCGGGGGGGAGGGATGCCTACAATGAGCAGTTCTTC. Translating gives CAASGGRDAYNEQFF.

This clone showed up just a few times. Additional DNA sequences in this sample encode the identical CDR3. This chain uses TRBV27 with TRBJ1-6, with a weak D call TRBD1 (5 bases). Between the trimmed V and J ends, which lost 9 bases and 4 bases, there was a span of 16 bases. The CDR3 sequence is 15 residues long. The germline CDR1 and CDR2 sequences are MNHEY and SMNVEV (reference sequence). CDR3 sequence (DNA): TGTGCCAGTAGTCCCCGGCAGGGTTATAATTCACCCCTCCACTTT. This encodes CASSPRQGYNSPLHF.

This clone came up a few times. The chain couples TRBV12-3 or TRBV12-4 to TRBJ2-7, with D perhaps assigned TRBD1 or TRBD2 (5 bases each). The CDR3 consists of 14 residues. V lost 6 bases and J 0 bases, leaving 12 bases between the germline ends. The DNA of the CDR3 is TGTGCCAGCAGGATCTCGGGACCCTCCTACGAGCAGTACTTC. Translation: CASRISGPSYEQYF.

This clone showed up just once. This chain uses TRBV4-3 with TRBJ2-3; the match to TRBD2 covers 11 bases. J was trimmed by 7 bases and V by 8 bases; bases with no gene match: 5. CDR3 length: 13 residues. From germline, CDR1 is LGHNA and CDR2 YSLEER. The CDR3 DNA is TGCGCCAGCGGGACTAGCGGTGGGCATACGCAGTATTTT. Its protein is CASGTSGGHTQYF.

This clone was counted between two and nine times. Since a much larger clone is just one base distant, this may be a read error. This chain connects TRBV2 to TRBJ1-3; tentatively, D is TRBD1 (6 bases). This CDR3 contains 13 residues. Per the germline V gene, CDR1 is SNHLY and CDR2 is FYNNEI. The V gene lost 7 bases and the J gene lost 3 bases, with 10 bases spanning the gap. The CDR3 coding sequence is TGTGCCAGCATCCGCAGGGGTGGAAACACCATATATTTT. It codes for CASIRRGGNTIYF.

The V gene is TRBV11-2, the J gene TRBJ2-7; D gene ambiguous. This CDR3 contains 15 residues. The V gene lost 1 base and the J gene lost 0 bases, with 10 bases spanning the gap. Germline assignment: CDR1 SGHAT and CDR2 FQNNGV. The CDR3 loop reads CASSLVSHTSYEQYF. DNA of the CDR3: TGTGCCAGCAGCTTAGTCAGCCACACCTCCTACGAGCAGTACTTC.

This clone was observed at least ten times. This chain connects TRBV5-4 to TRBJ2-1; 11 bases are shared with TRBD2. V was pared by 3 bases and J by 4 bases, with 3 bases of the junction left unmatched. This CDR3 comprises 15 residues. The germline V gene has CDR1 SGHNT and CDR2 YYREEE (reference sequence). In DNA form, the CDR3 reads TGTGCCAGCAGCTCCGTAGCGGGGGGGTACAATGAGCAGTTCTTC. It translates to CASSSVAGGYNEQFF.